A single TCR beta chain is shown here with its context. The antigen is not known. The TCR library protocol was used to attach unique molecular identifiers. These identifiers were attached to individual cDNA molecules. TCRdb reanalysed the 5' RACE reads using MiXCR and keeps one entry per CDR3 protein. In the table there are tens of thousands of distinct CDR3 sequences, around a tenth of which are singletons. Germline V gene lookup returns CDR1 KGHSH and CDR2 LQKENI. V dropped 2 bases and J dropped 10; count of bases not matched to a gene: 9. The CDR3 has 15 amino acids. These data are taken from a study of early T cells in non-severe SARS-CoV-2 infection. Study conclusions and caveats: Sequences matched to VDJdb favored anti-spike CD8 responses, while private and CD4 specificities were missed.

The sequence derives from an adult who was a healthcare worker with PCR-confirmed SARS-CoV-2 infection or an uninfected control (not recorded which). V gene TRBV18 combines with J gene TRBJ2-1; 9 nucleotides line up with TRBD1. The sequenced sample was whole blood. Written as DNA, the CDR3 is TGTGCCAGCTCACCAAGGACAGGGGCTCTCGGGGAGCAGTTCTTC. It translates to CASSPRTGALGEQFF.